Listed below are T cell receptor beta chains from one sample, sequenced in a study of blood T cell repertoires in COVID-19. The repertoire was sequenced with immunoSEQ multiplex PCR; TCRdb's copy has only in-frame clones and lacks some. Among about 40,000 clones listed, about four fifths were seen once. The source material was peripheral blood. The source of these receptors is a woman aged 55-75 years with acute or convalescent COVID-19. CDR3s include the opening cysteine and the closing phenylalanine or tryptophan. D genes are given only for firm matches. Part of the rows lack a size; the others show once, few, many or a class for expanded clones.

clone size	D gene	J gene	V gene	CDR3 protein	CDR3 DNA
.	.	TRBJ1-2	TRBV19	CASSILRGYGKKGYGYTF	TGTGCCAGTAGTATCCTTCGGGGGTATGGGAAGAAAGGCTATGGCTACACCTTC
few	.	TRBJ1-2	TRBV5-1	CASSDRGGYGYTF	TGCGCCAGCAGCGACCGGGGTGGCTATGGCTACACCTTC
.	.	TRBJ1-2	TRBV19	CASSIGGQQRGYTF	TGTGCCAGTAGTATCGGCGGCCAACAAAGAGGCTACACCTTC
.	.	TRBJ2-7	TRBV5-1	CASSSLDGTYEQYF	TGCGCCAGCAGCTCCTTGGACGGGACCTACGAGCAGTACTTC
.	TRBD2	TRBJ2-3	TRBV5-1	CASRIAGGTDTQYF	TGCGCCAGCAGGATAGCGGGGGGTACAGATACGCAGTATTTT
.	TRBD1	TRBJ1-6	TRBV7-2	CASTGRDSYNSPLHF	TGTGCCAGCACCGGCCGGGACAGCTATAATTCACCCCTCCACTTT
few	.	TRBJ1-2	TRBV5-6	CASSLLIGGNQGYTF	TGTGCCAGCAGCTTATTAATTGGGGGCAATCAAGGCTACACCTTC
.	TRBD1	TRBJ2-1	TRBV19	CASSIQGQAYNEQFF	TGTGCCAGTAGTATCCAGGGACAGGCTTACAATGAGCAGTTCTTC
once	TRBD1	TRBJ1-1	TRBV6-1	CASSEAGQTVGTEAFF	TGTGCCAGCAGTGAAGCGGGACAGACGGTGGGGACTGAAGCTTTCTTT
few	TRBD1	TRBJ1-2	TRBV9	CASSPRTGINYGYTF	TGTGCCAGCAGCCCACGGACAGGTATCAACTATGGCTACACCTTC
.	.	TRBJ1-3	TRBV3-1/TRBV3-2	CASSEGGAASGNTIYF	TGTGCCAGCAGCGAGGGGGGGGCAGCCTCTGGAAACACCATATATTTT
.	.	TRBJ2-6	TRBV6-5	CASSLRGVGANVLTF	TGTGCCAGCAGTCTACGCGGTGTGGGGGCCAACGTCCTGACTTTC
.	TRBD1	TRBJ1-2	TRBV7-2	CASSSKGQGSGYTF	TGTGCCAGCAGCTCGAAAGGACAGGGGAGCGGCTACACCTTC
.	.	TRBJ2-3	TRBV28	CASSFDQDTDTQYF	TGTGCCAGCAGTTTCGACCAGGACACAGATACGCAGTATTTT
once	TRBD1	TRBJ2-7	TRBV19	CASSDRDRVYEQYF	TGTGCCAGTAGTGACCGGGACAGGGTTTACGAGCAGTACTTC
.	.	TRBJ2-6	TRBV9	CASSVGGTGANVLTF	TGTGCCAGCAGCGTAGGAGGCACTGGGGCCAACGTCCTGACTTTC
.	TRBD1	TRBJ1-2	TRBV27	CASSLGTGTGVYGYTF	TGTGCCAGCAGTCTAGGGACCGGGACAGGGGTCTATGGCTACACCTTC
.	TRBD2	TRBJ2-1	TRBV13	CASRGTSGREDNEQFF	TGTGCCAGCAGAGGGACTAGCGGGAGGGAGGACAATGAGCAGTTCTTC
.	.	TRBJ1-1	TRBV13	CASSLFAFESTEAFF	TGTGCCAGCAGCTTGTTTGCGTTCGAGAGCACTGAAGCTTTCTTT
.	TRBD2	TRBJ2-7	TRBV12-3/TRBV12-4	CASSSGGSYEQYF	TGTGCCAGCAGTTCGGGAGGCTCCTACGAGCAGTACTTC
.	TRBD2	TRBJ2-3	TRBV2	CASSQGEGPDTQYF	TGTGCCAGCAGCCAAGGGGAGGGGCCAGATACGCAGTATTTT
once	.	TRBJ2-6	TRBV19	CASQATFGANVLTF	TGTGCCAGCCAAGCCACTTTTGGGGCCAACGTCCTGACTTTC
once	.	TRBJ2-2	TRBV21-1	CASSKGRSSNTGELFF	TGTGCCAGCAGCAAAGGGAGGAGTTCGAACACCGGGGAGCTGTTTTTT
.	.	TRBJ1-1	TRBV27	CASSPPRNGAETFF	TGTGCCAGCAGTCCGCCCCGCAATGGAGCTGAAACTTTCTTT
.	TRBD1	TRBJ2-7	TRBV6-5	CASRRTGGRSYF	TGTGCCAGCAGGAGGACAGGGGGCCGTTCCTACTTC
.	.	TRBJ1-1	TRBV20-1	CSASGGGAFF	TGCAGTGCTAGTGGCGGTGGAGCTTTCTTT
few	.	TRBJ2-1	TRBV18	CASSPQSADNEQFF	TGTGCCAGCTCACCACAATCGGCGGACAATGAGCAGTTCTTC
.	.	TRBJ1-1	TRBV11-2	CASSFGGTENTEAFF	TGTGCCAGCAGCTTTGGCGGGACGGAGAACACTGAAGCTTTCTTT
.	TRBD1	TRBJ1-6	TRBV11-2	CASSGQGNSYNSPLHF	TGTGCCAGCAGCGGACAGGGAAACTCCTATAATTCACCCCTCCACTTT
.	.	TRBJ1-5	TRBV4-1	CASSLLPTGVGSNQPQHF	TGCGCCAGCAGCCTCCTCCCAACCGGGGTTGGAAGCAATCAGCCCCAGCATTTT
.	.	TRBJ2-3	TRBV2	CASISSGEPTDTQYF	TGTGCCAGCATAAGTAGCGGAGAACCCACAGATACGCAGTATTTT
.	.	TRBJ1-1	TRBV2	CASSDVLRNTEAFF	TGTGCCAGCAGTGACGTTCTGCGGAACACTGAAGCTTTCTTT
.	.	TRBJ1-1	TRBV7-8	CASSLDSMNTEAFF	TGTGCCAGCAGCCTAGACAGTATGAACACTGAAGCTTTCTTT
.	.	TRBJ1-6	TRBV9	CASSDSRIPNSPLHF	TGTGCCAGCAGCGACTCTAGAATACCTAATTCACCCCTCCACTTT
.	TRBD1	TRBJ1-1	TRBV27	CASSRPDRGRGTEAFF	TGTGCCAGCAGTCGCCCGGACAGGGGACGGGGCACTGAAGCTTTCTTT
.	.	TRBJ1-4	TRBV29-1	CSVEDPGLNEKLFF	TGCAGCGTTGAAGATCCGGGATTAAATGAAAAACTGTTTTTT
once	TRBD1	TRBJ2-2	TRBV30	CAWDGQAVTGELFF	TGTGCCTGGGACGGACAGGCGGTAACCGGGGAGCTGTTTTTT
.	.	TRBJ2-7	TRBV6-5	CASRGLLSYEQYF	TGTGCCAGCAGGGGCCTACTCAGCTACGAGCAGTACTTC
.	TRBD2	TRBJ2-1	TRBV5-1	CASSSAGGPYNEQFF	TGCGCCAGCAGCTCAGCGGGAGGACCCTACAATGAGCAGTTCTTC
.	TRBD1	TRBJ1-2	TRBV5-4	CASSLWSGGKEGTF	TGTGCCAGCAGCTTGTGGTCAGGGGGAAAGGAGGGCACCTTC
.	TRBD1	TRBJ1-2	TRBV6-5	CASSYLGDRGGYGYTF	TGTGCCAGCAGTTACCTCGGGGACAGGGGGGGCTATGGCTACACCTTC
.	TRBD1	TRBJ1-2	TRBV19	CASRPPDRGHGYTF	TGTGCCAGTAGGCCCCCGGACAGGGGACATGGCTACACCTTC
.	.	TRBJ1-3	TRBV5-6	CASSYPGQGPSSGNTIYF	TGTGCCAGCAGCTATCCGGGACAAGGCCCCAGCTCTGGAAACACCATATATTTT
.	TRBD2	TRBJ2-1	TRBV25-1	CASSESSGTSYGEQFF	TGTGCCAGCAGTGAATCATCCGGGACTAGTTACGGTGAGCAGTTCTTC
.	.	TRBJ2-3	TRBV27	CASQKSAGSTDTQYF	TGTGCCAGCCAAAAGTCGGCAGGGAGCACAGATACGCAGTATTTT
.	.	TRBJ2-2	TRBV11-2	CASSLDGRTGELFF	TGTGCCAGCAGCTTAGATGGGCGAACCGGGGAGCTGTTTTTT
.	.	TRBJ2-3	TRBV3-1/TRBV3-2	CASSLRGTQYF	TGTGCCAGCAGCTTACGGGGTACGCAGTATTTT
once	TRBD1	TRBJ1-1	TRBV19	CASSIAGTGNTEAFF	TGTGCCAGTAGTATAGCAGGGACAGGGAACACTGAAGCTTTCTTT
.	.	TRBJ1-2	TRBV11-2	CASSLEPRGWRGYTF	TGTGCCAGCAGCTTAGAGCCCAGGGGTTGGAGAGGCTACACCTTC